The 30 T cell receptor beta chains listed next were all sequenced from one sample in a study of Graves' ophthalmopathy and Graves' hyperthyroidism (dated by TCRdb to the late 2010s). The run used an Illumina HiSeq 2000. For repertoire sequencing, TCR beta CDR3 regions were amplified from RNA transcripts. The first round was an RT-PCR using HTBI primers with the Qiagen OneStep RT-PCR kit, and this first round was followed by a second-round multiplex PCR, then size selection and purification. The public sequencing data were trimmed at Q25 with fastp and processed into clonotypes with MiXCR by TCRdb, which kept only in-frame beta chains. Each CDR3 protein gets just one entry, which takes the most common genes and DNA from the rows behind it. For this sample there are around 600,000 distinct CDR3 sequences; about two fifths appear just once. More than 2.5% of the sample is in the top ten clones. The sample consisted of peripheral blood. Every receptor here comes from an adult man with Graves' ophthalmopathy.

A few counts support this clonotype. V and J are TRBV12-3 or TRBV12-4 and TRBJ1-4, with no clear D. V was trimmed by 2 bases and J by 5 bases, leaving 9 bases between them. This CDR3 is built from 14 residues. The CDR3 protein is CASSLRQENEKLFF. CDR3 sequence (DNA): TGTGCCAGCAGTTTAAGGCAGGAAAATGAAAAACTGTTTTTT.

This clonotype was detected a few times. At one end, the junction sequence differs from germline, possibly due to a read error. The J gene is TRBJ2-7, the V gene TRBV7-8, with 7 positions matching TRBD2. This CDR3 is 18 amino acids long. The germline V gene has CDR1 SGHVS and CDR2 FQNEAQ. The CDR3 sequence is CASSQGRSWGGSPYEQYF. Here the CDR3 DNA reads TGCGCCAGCAGCCAAGGCCGTAGTTGGGGGGGGTCCCCCTACGAGCAGTACTTC.

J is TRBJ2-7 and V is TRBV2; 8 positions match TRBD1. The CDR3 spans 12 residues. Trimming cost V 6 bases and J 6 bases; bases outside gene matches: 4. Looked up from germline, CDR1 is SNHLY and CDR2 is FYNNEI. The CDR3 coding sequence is TGTGCCAGCAGCGGGACAGGTTTCGAGCAGTACTTC. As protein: CASSGTGFEQYF.

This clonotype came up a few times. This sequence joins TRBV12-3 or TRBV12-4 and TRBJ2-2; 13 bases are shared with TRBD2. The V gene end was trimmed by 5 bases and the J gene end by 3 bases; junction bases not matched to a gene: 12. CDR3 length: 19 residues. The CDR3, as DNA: TGTGCCAGCAGTCACCACGGGACTAGCGGGAATCGGTACACCGGGGAGCTGTTTTTT. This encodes CASSHHGTSGNRYTGELFF.

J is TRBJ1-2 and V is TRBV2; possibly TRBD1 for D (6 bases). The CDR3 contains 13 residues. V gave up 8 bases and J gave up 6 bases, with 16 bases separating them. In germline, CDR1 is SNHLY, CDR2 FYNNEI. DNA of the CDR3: TGTGCCAGCGCCGTCGGGGGGCGGGATGGCTACACCTTC. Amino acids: CASAVGGRDGYTF.

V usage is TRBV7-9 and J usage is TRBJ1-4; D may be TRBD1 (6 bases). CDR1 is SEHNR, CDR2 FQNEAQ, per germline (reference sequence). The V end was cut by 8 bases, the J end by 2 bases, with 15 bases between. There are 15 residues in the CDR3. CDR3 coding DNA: TGTGCCAGCCGTGAGGGGGGCCGGACTAATGAAAAACTGTTTTTT. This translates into CASREGGRTNEKLFF.

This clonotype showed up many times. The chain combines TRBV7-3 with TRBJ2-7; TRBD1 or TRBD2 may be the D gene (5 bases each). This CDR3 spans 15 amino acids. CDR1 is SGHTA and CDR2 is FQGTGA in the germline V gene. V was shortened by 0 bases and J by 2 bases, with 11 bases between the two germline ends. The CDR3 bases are TGTGCCAGCAGCTTAACGGGGACGGAGACCTACGAGCAGTACTTC. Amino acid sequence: CASSLTGTETYEQYF.

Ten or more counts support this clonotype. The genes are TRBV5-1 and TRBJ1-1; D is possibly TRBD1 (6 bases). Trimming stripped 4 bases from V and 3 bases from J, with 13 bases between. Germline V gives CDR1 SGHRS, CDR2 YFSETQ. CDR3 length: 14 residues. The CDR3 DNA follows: TGCGCCAGCAGCCGACAGGTCGCCGACACTGAAGCTTTCTTT. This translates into CASSRQVADTEAFF.

CDR3 in amino acids: CASSLLGVGEQFF. CDR3 nucleotide sequence: TGTGCCAGCAGCTTATTGGGGGTCGGTGAGCAGTTCTTC. This chain connects TRBV9 to TRBJ2-7; possibly TRBD1 or TRBD2 for D (5 bases each). With the DNA end fitting TRBJ2-1 better, the J assignment may be wrong. Germline lookup yields CDR1 SGDLS and CDR2 YYNGEE. The CDR3 is made up of 13 amino acids.

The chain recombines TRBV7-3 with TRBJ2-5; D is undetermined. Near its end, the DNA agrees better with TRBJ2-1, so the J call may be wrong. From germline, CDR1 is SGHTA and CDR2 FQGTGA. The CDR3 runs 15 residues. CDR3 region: CASSPSADRDNEQFF. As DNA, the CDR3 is TGTGCCAGCAGCCCAAGCGCGGACCGAGACAATGAGCAGTTCTTC.

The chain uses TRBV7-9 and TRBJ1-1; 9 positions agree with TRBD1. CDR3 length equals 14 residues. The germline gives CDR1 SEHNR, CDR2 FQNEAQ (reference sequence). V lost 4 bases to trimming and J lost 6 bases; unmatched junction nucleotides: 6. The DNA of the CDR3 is TGTGCCAGCAGCTCGGGACAGGGTCTACCTGAAGCTTTCTTT. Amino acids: CASSSGQGLPEAFF.

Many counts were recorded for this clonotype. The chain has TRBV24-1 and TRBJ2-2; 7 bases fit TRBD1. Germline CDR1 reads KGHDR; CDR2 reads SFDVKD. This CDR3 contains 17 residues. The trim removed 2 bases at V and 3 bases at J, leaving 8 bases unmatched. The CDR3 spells CATSDSSRGKDTGELFF. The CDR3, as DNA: TGTGCCACCAGTGATTCGAGCAGGGGGAAGGACACCGGGGAGCTGTTTTTT.

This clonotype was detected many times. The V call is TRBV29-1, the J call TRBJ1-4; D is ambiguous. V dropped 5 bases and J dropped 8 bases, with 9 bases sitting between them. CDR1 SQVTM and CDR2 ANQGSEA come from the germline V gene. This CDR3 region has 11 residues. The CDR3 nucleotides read TGCAGCGTTATGGAAACCGAAAAACTGTTTTTT. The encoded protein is CSVMETEKLFF.

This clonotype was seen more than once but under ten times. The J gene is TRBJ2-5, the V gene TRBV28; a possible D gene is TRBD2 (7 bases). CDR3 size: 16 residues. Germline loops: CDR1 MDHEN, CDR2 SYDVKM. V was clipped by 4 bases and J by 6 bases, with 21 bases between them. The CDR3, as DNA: TGTGCCAGCAGTTCTTCCGCGGGGGCGGGTAGGCAGACCCAGTACTTC. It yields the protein CASSSSAGAGRQTQYF.

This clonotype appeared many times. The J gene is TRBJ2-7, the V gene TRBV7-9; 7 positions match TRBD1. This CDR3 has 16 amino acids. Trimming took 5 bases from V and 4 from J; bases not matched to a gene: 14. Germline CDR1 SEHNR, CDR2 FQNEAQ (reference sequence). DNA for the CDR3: TGTGCCAGCAGCGGCCGAAAGACAGGGTGGCCTTACGAGCAGTACTTC. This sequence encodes CASSGRKTGWPYEQYF.

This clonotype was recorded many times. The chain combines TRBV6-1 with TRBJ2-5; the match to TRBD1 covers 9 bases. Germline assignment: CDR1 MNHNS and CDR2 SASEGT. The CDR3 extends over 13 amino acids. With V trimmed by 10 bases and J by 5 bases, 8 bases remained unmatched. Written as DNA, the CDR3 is TGTGCCACCGAGGGACAGGGTGGGGAGACCCAGTACTTC. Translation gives CATEGQGGETQYF.

The CDR3 region has the DNA TGTGCCAGCAGACCTCGGACAGGGGGCGATGAAAAACTGTTTTTT. It is translated as CASRPRTGGDEKLFF. The chain couples TRBV2 to TRBJ1-4; TRBD1 matches at 11 bases. The trim removed 6 bases at V and 6 bases at J, leaving 6 bases unmatched. The CDR3 length is 15 residues. Germline V gene lookup returns CDR1 SNHLY and CDR2 FYNNEI.

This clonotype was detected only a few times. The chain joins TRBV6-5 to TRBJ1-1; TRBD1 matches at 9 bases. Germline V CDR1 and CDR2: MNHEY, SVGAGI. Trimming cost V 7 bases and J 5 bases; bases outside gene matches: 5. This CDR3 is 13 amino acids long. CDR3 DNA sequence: TGTGCCAGCATCACAGGGGGCGGAACTGAAGCTTTCTTT. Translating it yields CASITGGGTEAFF.

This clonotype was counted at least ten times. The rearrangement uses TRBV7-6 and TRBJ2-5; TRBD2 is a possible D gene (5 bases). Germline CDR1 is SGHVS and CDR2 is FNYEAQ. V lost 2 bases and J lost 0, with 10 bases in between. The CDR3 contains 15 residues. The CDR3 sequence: CASSLTQRYQETQYF. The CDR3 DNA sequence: TGTGCCAGCAGCTTAACACAGCGGTACCAAGAGACCCAGTACTTC.

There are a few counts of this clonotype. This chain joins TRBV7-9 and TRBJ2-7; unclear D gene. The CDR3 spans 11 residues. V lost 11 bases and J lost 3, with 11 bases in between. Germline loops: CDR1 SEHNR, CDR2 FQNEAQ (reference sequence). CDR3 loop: CAWSLSYEQYF. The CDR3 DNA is TGTGCCTGGAGTTTGAGCTACGAGCAGTACTTC.

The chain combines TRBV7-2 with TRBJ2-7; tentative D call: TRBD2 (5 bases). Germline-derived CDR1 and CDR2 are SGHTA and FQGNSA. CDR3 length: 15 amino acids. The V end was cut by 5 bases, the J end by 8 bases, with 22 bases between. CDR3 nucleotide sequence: TGTGCCAGCAGCACGCGAGGGATGGATCAGCCCCAGCAGTACTTC. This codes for CASSTRGMDQPQQYF.

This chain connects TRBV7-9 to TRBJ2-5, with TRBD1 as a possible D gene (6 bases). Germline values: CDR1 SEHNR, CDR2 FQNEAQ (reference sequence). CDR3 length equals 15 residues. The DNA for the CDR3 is TGTGCTAGAGATCAGGGGAGCGGAGACCAAGAGACCCAGTACTTC. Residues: CARDQGSGDQETQYF.

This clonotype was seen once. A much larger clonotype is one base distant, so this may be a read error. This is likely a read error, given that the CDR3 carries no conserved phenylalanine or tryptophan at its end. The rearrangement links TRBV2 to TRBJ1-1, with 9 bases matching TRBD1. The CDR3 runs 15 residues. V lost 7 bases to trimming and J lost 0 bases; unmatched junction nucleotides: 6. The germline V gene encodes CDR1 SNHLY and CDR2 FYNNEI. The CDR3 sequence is CASNPNRGLNTEAFL. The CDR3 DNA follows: TGTGCCAGCAATCCGAACAGGGGGCTGAACACTGAAGCTTTCCTT.

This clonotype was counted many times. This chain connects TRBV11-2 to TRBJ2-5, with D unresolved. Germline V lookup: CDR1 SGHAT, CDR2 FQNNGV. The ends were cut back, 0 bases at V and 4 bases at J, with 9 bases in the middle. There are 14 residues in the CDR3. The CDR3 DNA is TGTGCCAGCAGCTTAGATCGCTTAGGAGAGACCCAGTACTTC. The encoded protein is CASSLDRLGETQYF.

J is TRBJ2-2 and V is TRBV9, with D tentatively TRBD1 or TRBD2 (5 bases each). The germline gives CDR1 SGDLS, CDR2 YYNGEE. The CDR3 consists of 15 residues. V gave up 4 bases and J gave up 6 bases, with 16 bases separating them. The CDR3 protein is CASSHSLEGSGELFF. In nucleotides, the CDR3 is TGTGCCAGCAGCCATTCCTTAGAGGGGTCCGGGGAGCTGTTTTTT.

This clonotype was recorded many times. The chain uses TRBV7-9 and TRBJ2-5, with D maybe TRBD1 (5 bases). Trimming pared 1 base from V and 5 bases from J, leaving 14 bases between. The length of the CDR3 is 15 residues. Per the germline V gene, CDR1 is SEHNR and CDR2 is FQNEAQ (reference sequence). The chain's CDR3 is CASSLGVGRAETQYF. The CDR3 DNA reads TGTGCCAGCAGCTTAGGAGTGGGCAGGGCGGAGACCCAGTACTTC.

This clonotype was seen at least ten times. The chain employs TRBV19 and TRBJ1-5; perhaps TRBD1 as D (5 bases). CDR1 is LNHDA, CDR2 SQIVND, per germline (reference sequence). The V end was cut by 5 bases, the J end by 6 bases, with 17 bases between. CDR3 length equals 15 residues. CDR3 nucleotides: TGTGCCAGTAGTCTTGGACAACGGAGGGGTCAGCCCCAGCATTTT. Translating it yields CASSLGQRRGQPQHF.

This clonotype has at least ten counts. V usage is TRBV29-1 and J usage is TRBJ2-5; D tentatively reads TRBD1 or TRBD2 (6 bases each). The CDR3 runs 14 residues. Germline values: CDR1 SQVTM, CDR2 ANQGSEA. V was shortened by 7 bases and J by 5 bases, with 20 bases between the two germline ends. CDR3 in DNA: TGCAGCGGTTTCGTGGGGGGCGGACGGGAGACCCAGTACTTC. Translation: CSGFVGGGRETQYF.

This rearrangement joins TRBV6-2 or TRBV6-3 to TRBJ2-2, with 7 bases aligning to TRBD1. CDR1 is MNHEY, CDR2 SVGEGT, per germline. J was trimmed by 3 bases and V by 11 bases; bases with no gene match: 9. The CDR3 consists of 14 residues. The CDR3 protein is CAGSDREYTGELFF. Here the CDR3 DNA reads TGTGCCGGCTCTGACAGGGAGTACACCGGGGAGCTGTTTTTT.

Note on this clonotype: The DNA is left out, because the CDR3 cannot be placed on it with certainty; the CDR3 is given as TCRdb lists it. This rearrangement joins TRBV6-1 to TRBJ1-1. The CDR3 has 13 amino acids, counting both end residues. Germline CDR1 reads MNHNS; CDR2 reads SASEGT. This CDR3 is CASSSSGIPEAFF.